These T cell receptor beta chains were read from a single sample in a study of response to subunit inactivated influenza vaccine. TCRdb recomputed calls from the RT-PCR reads with MiXCR, one row per CDR3 protein. The sample lists about half a million distinct CDR3 sequences, 7.5% to 8.5% occurring once. Sequenced material: PBMCs from blood, taken around 25 months after vaccination. The receptors shown here come from a man aged 50-75 years who received an inactivated influenza vaccine. Both conserved end residues are trimmed from each CDR3. Fields, in order: CDR3 length, V gene, CDR3 protein.

cdr3_length: 14; v_call: TRBV7-8; cdr3_aa: ASSLVASRESYEQY
cdr3_length: 14; v_call: TRBV5-1; cdr3_aa: ASSAGGQTIQETQY
cdr3_length: 13; v_call: TRBV3-1; cdr3_aa: ASSSRDSSYNEQF
cdr3_length: 12; v_call: TRBV18; cdr3_aa: ASSEGGAYQPQH
cdr3_length: 13; v_call: TRBV12-3/TRBV12-4; cdr3_aa: ASSFHNTPGNEQF
cdr3_length: 12; v_call: TRBV5-5; cdr3_aa: ASSFWDSHYEQY
cdr3_length: 13; v_call: TRBV7-9; cdr3_aa: ASSLSGTASYGYT
cdr3_length: 13; v_call: TRBV7-2; cdr3_aa: ASSRLQGKAGGAF
cdr3_length: 13; v_call: TRBV7-2; cdr3_aa: ASSPQGTGGTPLH
cdr3_length: 11; v_call: TRBV29-1; cdr3_aa: SVDAGGPGEQY
cdr3_length: 15; v_call: TRBV19; cdr3_aa: ASSIDTHSSSYNEQF
cdr3_length: 11; v_call: TRBV10-3; cdr3_aa: AISSAANTEAF
cdr3_length: 12; v_call: TRBV12-3/TRBV12-4; cdr3_aa: ASSPPARTWGYT
cdr3_length: 16; v_call: TRBV5-6; cdr3_aa: ASSFEVSWTGLQETQY
cdr3_length: 10; v_call: TRBV29-1; cdr3_aa: SVQGSPGELF
cdr3_length: 14; v_call: TRBV6-5; cdr3_aa: ASSYSTAREDYGYT
cdr3_length: 17; v_call: TRBV28; cdr3_aa: ASSLFGWGEGNVGYEQF
cdr3_length: 12; v_call: TRBV7-9; cdr3_aa: ATLTEGRGTEAF
cdr3_length: 17; v_call: TRBV11-1; cdr3_aa: ASSFGVGIRTGLPYEQY
cdr3_length: 13; v_call: TRBV20-1; cdr3_aa: SARWTSGTTDTQY
cdr3_length: 12; v_call: TRBV10-3; cdr3_aa: AISEDGRTDTQY
cdr3_length: 14; v_call: TRBV7-9; cdr3_aa: ASSLSERAFYNEQF
cdr3_length: 13; v_call: TRBV5-1; cdr3_aa: ASSSQGARAYEQY
cdr3_length: 13; v_call: TRBV3-1; cdr3_aa: ASSRGAGINTEAF
cdr3_length: 13; v_call: TRBV28; cdr3_aa: ASSLRGYSNQPQH
cdr3_length: 14; v_call: TRBV7-6; cdr3_aa: ASSEPLGTSQETQY
cdr3_length: 10; v_call: TRBV20-1; cdr3_aa: SARQSAETQY
cdr3_length: 10; v_call: TRBV5-1; cdr3_aa: ASSLSNTEAF
cdr3_length: 13; v_call: TRBV6-1; cdr3_aa: ASSELQGISYEQY
cdr3_length: 14; v_call: TRBV5-1; cdr3_aa: ASSPGGPARNYGYT
cdr3_length: 16; v_call: TRBV27; cdr3_aa: ASSWGLAGGLSTDTQY
cdr3_length: 14; v_call: TRBV20-1; cdr3_aa: SASNRQGASYNEQF
cdr3_length: 12; v_call: TRBV11-2; cdr3_aa: ASSNRRFGNTIY
cdr3_length: 12; v_call: TRBV15; cdr3_aa: ATSREAQADTQY
cdr3_length: 13; v_call: TRBV5-1; cdr3_aa: ASSPGGTSHNEQF
cdr3_length: 13; v_call: TRBV27; cdr3_aa: ASRTGTVNTGELF